The 32 T cell receptor beta chains below come from one sample, sequenced in a study of blood T cells in healthy people across ages. The second PCR ran about 6 to 11 cycles with a sample-barcoded 5' primer and J-beta primers. TCRdb re-called the 5' RACE reads through MiXCR, storing one row per CDR3 protein. The table records around 500,000 distinct CDR3 sequences, about 27% of them present only once. The same sample was also used in a study of T cells of mothers and their children.

Sequencing input: blood. These receptors all stem from a boy aged 2 to 10 in good health.

This clonotype was seen a handful of times. The chain is built from TRBV6-1 and TRBJ2-7, with unresolved D. Trimming took off 2 bases at V and 3 bases at J, with 5 bases between the two ends. The CDR3 is made up of 12 amino acids. The germline V gene encodes CDR1 MNHNS and CDR2 SASEGT. CDR3 amino acids: CASSERDYEQYF. DNA of the CDR3: TGTGCCAGCAGTGAAAGGGACTACGAGCAGTACTTC.

Only a few counts were recorded for this clonotype. The chain couples TRBV6-6 to TRBJ2-5; TRBD2 aligns across 8 bases. The last part of the DNA fits TRBJ2-7 better; the J call may be wrong. This CDR3 has 15 residues. CDR1 MNHNY and CDR2 SVGAGI come from the germline V gene (reference sequence). CDR3 in DNA: TGTGCCAGCAGTTACTCAGCGGGAGTCTCCTACGAGCAGTACTTC. Amino acid sequence: CASSYSAGVSYEQYF.

The chain combines TRBV4-2 with TRBJ2-3, with a possible D match to TRBD1 (6 bases). This CDR3 is built from 14 residues. V was cut by 4 bases and J by 5 bases, with 13 bases left in between. CDR1 and CDR2 from the germline V gene are LGHNA and YNFKEQ. The CDR3, as DNA: TGTGCCAGCAGCCCCCCAGGGGAAAGAGATACGCAGTATTTT. Amino acids: CASSPPGERDTQYF.

The chain carries TRBV30 and TRBJ2-2, with D uncertain. V lost 3 bases and J 0 bases, leaving 5 bases between the germline ends. This CDR3 comprises 13 residues. Germline V CDR1 and CDR2: GTSNPN, SVGIG (reference sequence). In DNA form, the CDR3 reads TGTGCCTGGAGGCATACGAACACCGGGGAGCTGTTTTTT. It encodes CAWRHTNTGELFF.

Regarding this clonotype: Its ends do not fully match the called genes, so a read error is possible. This chain connects TRBV4-3 to TRBJ1-2; a possible D gene is TRBD1 (5 bases). Germline V gene data show CDR1 as LGHNA and CDR2 as YSLEER. The CDR3 runs 14 residues. CDR3 sequence reads: CASSQDRANCGYTF. CDR3 nucleotides: TGCGCCAGCAGCCAAGACAGGGCTAACTGTGGCTACACCTTC.

This clonotype was observed a handful of times. This chain joins TRBV6-5 and TRBJ2-5; a weak D match, TRBD2 (6 bases). V lost 8 bases, J lost 12 bases, and 22 bases lay in between. In germline, CDR1 is MNHEY, CDR2 SVGAGI. The CDR3 covers 13 residues. The CDR3 DNA sequence: TGTGCCAGCGGACCGGGACTCCCCTCCGCCGAGTACTTC. It translates to CASGPGLPSAEYF.

This chain joins TRBV29-1 and TRBJ2-1; maybe TRBD2 (6 bases). The CDR3 has 13 residues. Germline lookup yields CDR1 SQVTM and CDR2 ANQGSEA. Trimming took off 7 bases at V and 5 bases at J, with 15 bases between the two ends. Written as DNA, the CDR3 is TGCAGCGCCGCTAGTGGCGGGGACAATGAGCAGTTCTTC. It codes for CSAASGGDNEQFF.

This clonotype showed up just a few times. This rearrangement joins TRBV5-1 to TRBJ2-5, with 9 bases that match TRBD2. This CDR3 comprises 18 residues. The germline CDR1 and CDR2 sequences are SGHRS and YFSETQ. V dropped 0 bases and J dropped 4; count of bases not matched to a gene: 13. The CDR3 region has the DNA TGCGCCAGCAGCTTGGGGGTAGCGGGAGAAGCTAGGAGAGAGACCCAGTACTTC. This codes for CASSLGVAGEARRETQYF. The variable domain in full, completed from reference TRBV5-1 and TRBJ2-5, reads KAGVTQTPRYLIKTRGQQVTLSCSPISGHRSVSWYQQTPGQGLQFLFEYFSETQRNKGNFPGRFSGRQFSNSRSEMNVSTLELGDSALYLCASSLGVAGEARRETQYFGPGTRLLVL.

Only a few counts were recorded for this clonotype. The chain uses TRBV7-6 and TRBJ1-2, with no clear D. This CDR3 is 13 amino acids long. V was trimmed by 1 base and J by 14 bases, leaving 17 bases between them. CDR1 SGHVS and CDR2 FNYEAQ come from the germline V gene. Here the CDR3 reads CASSLGTELWLTF. DNA for the CDR3: TGTGCCAGCAGCTTAGGGACTGAACTATGGCTTACCTTC.

A few counts support this clonotype. The chain employs TRBV5-1 and TRBJ1-2; TRBD1 is a possible D gene (5 bases). V lost 2 bases and J lost 4, with 12 bases in between. The germline V gene encodes CDR1 SGHRS and CDR2 YFSETQ. The length of the CDR3 is 14 residues. The CDR3 reads CASSFEGRSYGYTF. CDR3 bases: TGCGCCAGCAGCTTCGAGGGGCGCAGCTATGGCTACACCTTC.

This sequence joins TRBV14 and TRBJ1-2; D is ambiguous. The CDR3 is 10 amino acids. The germline V gene has CDR1 SGHDN and CDR2 FVKESK. V was cut by 3 bases and J by 4 bases, with 0 bases left in between. CDR3 sequence reads: CASSHYGYTF. CDR3 nucleotides: TGTGCCAGCAGCCACTATGGCTACACCTTC.

The V and J genes are TRBV20-1 and TRBJ1-2; tentatively, D is TRBD1 (5 bases). This CDR3 spans 14 amino acids. Trimming stripped 3 bases from V and 4 bases from J, with 15 bases between. The V gene's germline CDR1 is DFQATT and CDR2 SNEGSKA (reference sequence). CDR3 in amino acids: CSASNRRDGYGYTF. DNA of the CDR3: TGCAGTGCTAGTAATAGGAGGGACGGCTATGGCTACACCTTC.

The chain uses TRBV6-6 and TRBJ2-5; D is possibly TRBD1 (5 bases). Between the trimmed V and J ends, which lost 9 bases and 3 bases, there was a span of 23 bases. Germline values: CDR1 MNHNY, CDR2 SVGAGI (reference sequence). The CDR3 is 16 amino acids. The CDR3 region is CASRPGKPPRKETQYF. Here the CDR3 DNA reads TGTGCCAGTCGCCCAGGGAAACCGCCCCGTAAAGAGACCCAGTACTTC.

A few counts support this clonotype. V gene TRBV20-1 combines with J gene TRBJ2-3; D not certain. The germline V and J ends were trimmed by 3 bases and 1 base, with 2 bases remaining between them. The germline gives CDR1 DFQATT, CDR2 SNEGSKA (reference sequence). This CDR3 is built from 11 residues. CDR3 sequence (DNA): TGCAGTGCTAGCGGCACAGATACGCAGTATTTT. Protein product: CSASGTDTQYF.

In its sample, this clonotype was seen a few times. This chain links TRBV5-6 with TRBJ1-1; D gene uncertain. This CDR3 region has 15 residues. Germline V gene lookup returns CDR1 SGHDT and CDR2 YYEEEE. Trimming removed 4 bases at V and 2 bases at J, with 15 bases between. In nucleotides, the CDR3 is TGTGCCAGCAGCGCCTATTGGGGAGAAAACACTGAAGCTTTCTTT. Its protein is CASSAYWGENTEAFF.

The rearrangement uses TRBV30 and TRBJ2-5; 7 bases map to TRBD1. The tail of the sequence fits TRBJ2-7 better, so the J call may be wrong. Per the germline V gene, CDR1 is GTSNPN and CDR2 is SVGIG (reference sequence). There are 13 residues in the CDR3. CDR3 protein: CAWSYGTVGEQYF. The CDR3 DNA follows: TGTGCCTGGAGTTATGGGACAGTCGGCGAGCAGTACTTC.

This chain uses TRBV12-5 with TRBJ2-1; 8 nucleotides line up with TRBD1. CDR3 size: 14 residues. The V and J ends lost 5 bases and 5 bases, in that order; junction bases with no gene match: 5. The germline V gene has CDR1 LGHNT and CDR2 FRNRAP. For the CDR3, the DNA is TGTGCTAGTGGTGCCGGACAGGGTAACAATGAGCAGTTCTTC. Translating gives CASGAGQGNNEQFF.

The chain employs TRBV20-1 and TRBJ2-5, with TRBD2 matching 9 bases. TRBJ2-7 matches the DNA end more closely, so the J call is doubtful. CDR3 length equals 13 residues. From germline, CDR1 is DFQATT and CDR2 SNEGSKA (reference sequence). Written as DNA, the CDR3 is TGCAGTGCTAGAGTTAGCGGGAGATACGAGCAGTACTTC. Amino acid sequence: CSARVSGRYEQYF.

The gene calls are TRBV20-1 and TRBJ2-3, with 11 bases lining up with TRBD2. CDR3 length equals 13 residues. Trimming took 7 bases from V and 5 from J; bases not matched to a gene: 5. CDR1 and CDR2 (germline): DFQATT, SNEGSKA (reference sequence). The CDR3 region has the DNA TGCAGTGGCACCACTAGCGGGGGAGATACGCAGTATTTT. Its protein product is CSGTTSGGDTQYF.

This sequence joins TRBV6-5 and TRBJ2-2; D unclear. Trimming removed 6 bases at V and 7 bases at J, with 6 bases between. Germline values: CDR1 MNHEY, CDR2 SVGAGI. This CDR3 has 11 amino acids. CDR3 in DNA: TGTGCCAGCAGCACAGTCGGGGAGCTGTTTTTT. It translates to CASSTVGELFF.

This chain uses TRBV27 with TRBJ2-3; weak D call: TRBD1 (6 bases). CDR3 length: 13 amino acids. V lost 3 bases and J 9 bases, leaving 13 bases between the germline ends. The V gene's germline CDR1 is MNHEY and CDR2 SMNVEV (reference sequence). The DNA of the CDR3 is TGTGCCAGCAGTTTTCCGAGTGGGGGCACGCAGTATTTT. The encoded protein is CASSFPSGGTQYF.

This clonotype was detected a few times. The chain links TRBV9 to TRBJ2-5, with TRBD1 matching over 10 bases. The J call may not be correct, given that the DNA end is closer to TRBJ2-7. Germline-derived CDR1 and CDR2 are SGDLS and YYNGEE. This CDR3 spans 15 amino acids. The CDR3 nucleotides read TGTGCCAGCAGTCCCTACGACAGGGGGCTTTACGAGCAGTACTTC. It encodes CASSPYDRGLYEQYF.

This clonotype was counted between two and nine times. The genes are TRBV2 and TRBJ1-5, with D perhaps TRBD1 (6 bases). CDR3 size: 14 residues. V was clipped by 3 bases and J by 2 bases, with 8 bases between them. CDR1 is SNHLY and CDR2 is FYNNEI in the germline V gene. The CDR3 loop reads CASSDRGRNQPQHF. The CDR3 nucleotides read TGTGCCAGCAGTGACAGGGGTCGCAATCAGCCCCAGCATTTT.

The chain couples TRBV20-1 to TRBJ2-5; 10 bases map to TRBD1. Trimming at V came to 4 bases and at J to 4 bases, leaving 3 bases not matched to a gene. This CDR3 spans 13 amino acids. CDR1 is DFQATT and CDR2 is SNEGSKA in the germline V gene (reference sequence). The CDR3 loop reads CSATWTGGETQYF. The CDR3 nucleotides are TGCAGTGCTACTTGGACAGGGGGAGAGACCCAGTACTTC.

V and J are TRBV28 and TRBJ2-7; 13 bases are shared with TRBD2. This CDR3 spans 16 amino acids. CDR1 is MDHEN and CDR2 is SYDVKM in the germline V gene. Unmatched junction bases numbered 4, after V lost 5 bases and J lost 0 bases. CDR3 sequence (DNA): TGTGCCAGCAGTCTGGGACTAGCGGGATCCTCCTACGAGCAGTACTTC. Its translation: CASSLGLAGSSYEQYF.

This clonotype was observed a few times. For the CDR3, the DNA is TGTGCCAGCACCTCCGGGATCCAACCAGATACGCAGTATTTT. Amino acids: CASTSGIQPDTQYF. The V call is TRBV6-6, the J call TRBJ2-3; a possible D gene is TRBD2 (5 bases). The CDR3 loop spans 14 amino acids. The V end was cut by 7 bases, the J end by 4 bases, with 15 bases between. CDR1 is MNHNY, CDR2 SVGAGI, per germline (reference sequence).

This rearrangement joins TRBV30 to TRBJ2-5; perhaps TRBD2 as D (6 bases). The CDR3 loop spans 14 amino acids. V dropped 2 bases and J dropped 5 bases, with 15 bases sitting between them. In germline, CDR1 is GTSNPN, CDR2 SVGIG (reference sequence). CDR3 DNA sequence: TGTGCCTGGAGTCCCGGTAGCCTAGCGGAGACCCAGTACTTC. This encodes CAWSPGSLAETQYF.

The rearrangement links TRBV28 to TRBJ1-3, with D unresolved. The V and J ends lost 5 bases and 1 base respectively, with 12 bases between them. CDR1 is MDHEN, CDR2 SYDVKM, per germline. The CDR3 consists of 15 residues. CDR3 nucleotide sequence: TGTGCCAGCAGTCTAGGTTCGGGTTCTGGAAACACCATATATTTT. As protein: CASSLGSGSGNTIYF.

The chain couples TRBV12-5 to TRBJ2-7; 7 bases are a match to TRBD1. J lost 2 bases, V lost 6 bases, and 10 bases had no gene match. Per germline, CDR1 LGHNT and CDR2 FRNRAP. The CDR3 covers 15 residues. CDR3: CASGLRDSLTYEQYF. The CDR3 nucleotides are TGTGCTAGTGGCCTCCGGGACAGCTTAACCTACGAGCAGTACTTC.

V and J are TRBV3-1 and TRBJ1-1; maybe TRBD1 (5 bases). Trimming stripped 3 bases from V and 4 bases from J, with 12 bases between. The CDR3 sequence is 14 residues long. Germline-derived CDR1 and CDR2 are LGHDT and YNNKEL (reference sequence). The CDR3 bases are TGTGCCAGCAGCCAGGAGGGACGTACCACTGAAGCTTTCTTT. It yields the protein CASSQEGRTTEAFF.

V and J are TRBV7-9 and TRBJ1-1; 7 bases line up with TRBD1. The V gene end was trimmed by 2 bases and the J gene end by 1 base; junction bases not matched to a gene: 4. The CDR3 extends over 15 amino acids. Germline lookup yields CDR1 SEHNR and CDR2 FQNEAQ (reference sequence). The CDR3 loop reads CASSLNRQGNTEAFF. As DNA, the CDR3 is TGTGCCAGCAGCTTAAACCGACAGGGGAACACTGAAGCTTTCTTT.

This chain uses TRBV9 with TRBJ2-5, with TRBD1 matching over 7 bases. This CDR3 comprises 15 residues. Germline CDR1 is SGDLS and CDR2 is YYNGEE. V shed 3 bases and J 1 base; nucleotides not matched to a gene: 6. CDR3 bases: TGTGCCAGCAGCGGTCGACAGGGACCCCAAGAGACCCAGTACTTC. Its protein product is CASSGRQGPQETQYF.